This T cell receptor (beta chain) derives from a study of identical twins (dated by TCRdb to the mid-2010s). As for the study more broadly: To test whether fetal clonotypes persist, this study deep-sequenced TCR alpha and beta repertoires from monozygotic twins, from unrelated adults of various ages, and from cord blood. To rule out contamination, the twin experiments were replicated at different times with different library preparation protocols.

About this clonotype itself: There is no known antigen for this receptor. Per-base quality was not reported, and no clone a single base away is much larger than it.

V lost 7 bases and J lost 5 bases; the stretch between them is 12 bases long. According to the germline V gene (reference sequence), CDR1 reads LNHDA and CDR2 reads SQIVND. From the cysteine through the phenylalanine, the CDR3 covers 13 amino acids. Of all the DNA, just the CDR3 is kept, 39 bases in frame from base 1. Only healthy Caucasian donors were included. The investigation overall reported the following: Abundant cord blood beta clonotypes carried fewer insertions; young adult naive repertoires showed a weaker similar trend, while memory repertoires showed none. Because the same donors could not be followed over many years, the conclusions relied on cross-sectional statistical analysis. Out-of-frame TCR alpha sequences shared between twins showed an excess of low generation-probability sequences compared with coincidental sharing between unrelated individuals. A weaker excess of twin sharing was found in beta out-of-frame sequences because the signal-to-noise ratio was lowered by fewer shared sequences. Zero-insertion analyses could be partly confounded by invariant T cells such as MAIT and iNKT, though diverse VJ usage argued against such confounding for most clonotypes. Out-of-frame TCR alpha sharing in monozygotic twins was systematically underestimated by recombination models, whereas sharing between unrelated individuals was in agreement with the recombination models.

The library was produced with 5' RACE. The sequencer listed for this sample is Illumina HiSeq 2000. Template switching introduced a universal primer binding site; the final cDNA contained a unique molecular identifier, enabling accurate counting of TCR cDNA molecules. Specific primers in the conserved constant-segment region were used to synthesize first-strand cDNA for TCR alpha and beta chains. To control for contamination, every cDNA library was double barcoded, receiving both a SMART-Mk sample barcode and Illumina barcodes. TruSeq adapter sequences, together with Illumina sample barcodes, were added in two successive PCR steps. TCR alpha and beta cDNA libraries were sequenced on the Illumina HiSeq platform with custom primers. The authors' analysis ran thus. Raw reads were processed with MiGEC to extract unique molecular identifiers, and MiXCR was used to determine CDR3 positions. For each individual, recombination models were inferred using an EM algorithm with the repgenHMM and IGoR tools. The analysis of shared clonotypes was done with the tcR package in R, with sharing normalized by the product of cloneset sizes. To study raw recombination without the effects of thymic and clonal selection, out-of-frame nonproductive sequences were analyzed. The public reads were reanalyzed by TCRdb: fastp trimming at Q25, MiXCR alignment, in-frame beta chains only. Each record represents a unique CDR3 protein, reported with the most common genes and DNA among its rows. The V and J calls were determined by TCRdb, not by the authors. The table for this sample lists roughly 1,500,000 distinct CDR3 sequences; 25% to 35% of them were counted only once. Together, the top ten hold about 0.27% of the sample.

The sample comprised cord blood. The receptor comes from a newborn girl in good health. In this chain, TRBV19 is recombined with TRBJ2-1; TRBD2 is a possible D gene, resting on 5 matching bases. CDR3 sequence: CASTRSGNNEQFF. The nucleotide sequence is given as TGTGCCAGTACCCGGAGCGGAAACAATGAGCAGTTCTTC. The full variable domain, with segments outside the CDR3 supplied by the reference TRBV19 and TRBJ2-1 proteins, appears as DGGITQSPKYLFRKEGQNVTLSCEQNLNHDAMYWYRQDPGQGLRLIYYSQIVNDFQKGDIAEGYSVSREKKESFPLTVTSAQKNPTAFYLCASTRSGNNEQFFGPGTRLTVL.